These 2 T cell receptor beta chains were all obtained from the same sample, sequenced in a study of blood T cells in healthy people across ages. A second PCR, run for roughly 7 to 12 cycles, used a sample-barcoded 5' primer plus a J-beta primer mix. Using its own MiXCR run on the 5' RACE reads, TCRdb lists one record per CDR3 protein. The table has hundreds of thousands of distinct CDR3 sequences, more than 40% seen once. Sample: blood. The receptors derive from a woman aged 55-75 years in good health.

V usage is TRBV10-3 and J usage is TRBJ1-3, with D unclear. This CDR3 region has 15 residues. Trimming shortened V by 5 bases and J by 1 base, and 12 bases separated the two germline ends. Germline CDR1 ENHRY, CDR2 SYGVKD. CDR3: CAISYGDISGNTIYF. DNA of the CDR3: TGTGCCATCAGTTACGGTGACATTTCTGGAAACACCATATATTTT.

The rearrangement links TRBV12-3 or TRBV12-4 to TRBJ2-3; D perhaps matches TRBD1 (5 bases). Trimming shortened V by 6 bases and J by 9 bases, and 19 bases separated the two germline ends. CDR3 length equals 14 residues. The DNA of the CDR3 is TGTGCCAGCAGGGATGAGGCTAGGGGCGACACGCAGTATTTT. It encodes CASRDEARGDTQYF.